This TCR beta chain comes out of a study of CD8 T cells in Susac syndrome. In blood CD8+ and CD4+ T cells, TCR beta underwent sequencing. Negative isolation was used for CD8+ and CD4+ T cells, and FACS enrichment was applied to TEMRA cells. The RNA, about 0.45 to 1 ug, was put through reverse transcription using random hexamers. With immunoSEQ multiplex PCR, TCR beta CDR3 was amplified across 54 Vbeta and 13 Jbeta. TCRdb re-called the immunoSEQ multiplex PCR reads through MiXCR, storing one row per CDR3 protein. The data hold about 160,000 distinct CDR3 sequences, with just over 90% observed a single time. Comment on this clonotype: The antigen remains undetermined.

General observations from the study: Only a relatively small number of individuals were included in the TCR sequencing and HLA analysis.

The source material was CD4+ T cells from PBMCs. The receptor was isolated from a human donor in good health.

CDR3 nucleotides: TGCGCCAGCAGCTTGGGGGACCACCTAAGGGGTCGAACCTTC. Its translation: CASSLGDHLRGRTF. This chain links TRBV5-1 with TRBJ1-2, with D possibly TRBD1 on 5 matching bases. The CDR3 extends over 14 amino acids. Trimming pared 0 bases from V and 14 bases from J, leaving 20 bases between. Germline CDR1 SGHRS, CDR2 YFSETQ.